This T cell receptor beta chain came from a study of Ad26.COV2.S vaccination and SARS-CoV-2 variants. The wider study: Donor participated within the Ad26.COV2.S arm of the COV1001 trial. Into the muscle, Ad26.COV2.S was dosed once or twice, 56 days apart.

The V and J ends lost 5 bases and 11 bases, in that order; junction bases with no gene match: 9. CDR3 length: 13 amino acids. In germline, CDR1 is SEHNR, CDR2 FQNEAQ (reference sequence). Study-wide results and caveats: Spike-specific TCR breadth in vaccine recipients exceeded that seen in placebo recipients.

Documented treatment: roughly 18 received Ad26.COV2.S at low or high dose, single or two shots; 5 received placebo; per-sample allocation not given. Following the first vaccine or placebo injection, samples were taken on day 63. A single count supports this clone. What it binds is unknown. Produced via immunoSEQ multiplex PCR; TCRdb's table is partial and in-frame only. The profile shows some 400,000 clones, around 91% of them singletons. This TCR derives from a person aged 18-65 years who received the Ad26.COV2.S COVID-19 vaccine or a placebo. Material: peripheral blood, obtained in a trial of Ad26.COV2.S vaccine versus placebo. The chain links TRBV7-9 to TRBJ1-1, with 9 nucleotides matching TRBD1. The CDR3 protein is CASSPGQGFAAFF. The CDR3 nucleotides are TGTGCCAGCAGCCCAGGACAGGGGTTCGCGGCTTTCTTT. Filled out from reference TRBV7-9 and TRBJ1-1, the complete variable domain reads DTGVSQNPRHKITKRGQNVTFRCDPISEHNRLYWYRQTLGQGPEFLTYFQNEAQLEKSRLLSDRFSAERPKGSFSTLEIQRTEQGDSAMYLCASSPGQGFAAFFGQGTRLTVV.